This record concerns one TCR beta chain sequence. What it binds is unknown. The data derive from a study of response to subunit inactivated influenza vaccine. Findings of the study overall: A suggestion made by the authors is that each seasonal influenza vaccination recruits few new T cells.

CDR1 is SQVTM and CDR2 is ANQGSEA in the germline V gene. The CDR3 covers 16 residues. V gave up 0 bases and J gave up 1 base, with 16 bases separating them. TCRdb independently ran MiXCR on the RT-PCR reads; one entry per CDR3 protein. The profile shows 550,000 to 800,000 distinct CDR3 sequences, around 16% of them singletons. The sample was PBMCs from blood, taken roughly 13 days after vaccination. The TCR sequence derives from a man aged 50 or older who received an inactivated influenza vaccine. The chain carries TRBV29-1 and TRBJ2-7; tentatively, D is TRBD2 (6 bases). CDR3 DNA: TGCAGCGTTGAAGAGGCTCAGGAGGGGTCGTCCTACGAGCAGTACTTC. Translated: CSVEEAQEGSSYEQYF.